One sample yielded the 4 T cell receptor beta chains listed below, sequenced in a study of identical twins. TCRdb reprocessed the 5' RACE reads via MiXCR and lists one record per CDR3 protein. The data contain roughly 720,000 distinct CDR3 sequences, about 20% of them seen just once; the ten biggest clones take up roughly 14%. The same sample was also studied in work on T cells expressing NK-cell markers.

Sequencing input: PBMCs. These receptor sequences come from a woman aged 18-30 years in good health.

The chain is built from TRBV20-1 and TRBJ2-1; 9 bases match TRBD1. Trimming took 4 bases from V and 7 from J; bases not matched to a gene: 11. CDR1 and CDR2 (germline): DFQATT, SNEGSKA (reference sequence). CDR3 length: 15 amino acids. The CDR3 DNA is TGCAGTGCTACCGAGCCGGGACAGGGTGTGAATGAGCAGTTCTTC. It codes for CSATEPGQGVNEQFF.

There are many counts of this clonotype. The gene calls are TRBV20-1 and TRBJ2-2; D uncertain. This CDR3 has 14 amino acids. V lost 3 bases and J lost 0, with 8 bases in between. Germline lookup yields CDR1 DFQATT and CDR2 SNEGSKA (reference sequence). CDR3 sequence reads: CSASAQTNTGELFF. The DNA of the CDR3 is TGCAGTGCTAGCGCACAGACGAACACCGGGGAGCTGTTTTTT.

The sample holds a few counts of this clonotype. V and J are TRBV5-1 and TRBJ2-7, with unresolved D. Germline-derived CDR1 and CDR2 are SGHRS and YFSETQ. Trimming took 0 bases from V and 0 from J, leaving 7 bases between them. The CDR3 spans 14 residues. CDR3 region: CASSLEADSYEQYF. As DNA, the CDR3 is TGCGCCAGCAGCTTGGAGGCAGACTCCTACGAGCAGTACTTC.

The J gene is TRBJ2-3, the V gene TRBV24-1; 9 bases match TRBD1. CDR1 is KGHDR, CDR2 SFDVKD, per germline. The V and J ends lost 4 bases and 2 bases, in that order; junction bases with no gene match: 6. There are 16 residues in the CDR3. CDR3 protein: CATSDPGQGHTDTQYF. The DNA for the CDR3 is TGTGCCACCAGTGACCCGGGACAGGGACACACAGATACGCAGTATTTT.